This TCR beta chain was identified in a study of T cells in Graves' hyperthyroidism and ophthalmopathy (dated by TCRdb to about 2019). In terms of the full investigation: Peripheral blood was collected at initial diagnosis, before any treatment. To identify TCR V-J signatures that set the groups apart, the researchers used a discovery cohort of 95 to 100 patients, made up of around 40 with Graves' ophthalmopathy and about 55 with stable Graves' hyperthyroidism. Prospective prediction of ophthalmopathy was tested in an independent validation cohort of some 20 hyperthyroidism patients and some 17 patients who later progressed to ophthalmopathy. The 100 discovery patients were randomly split 7:3 into training and test sets. In addition, the study compared T-cell repertoires in thyroid tissue and in blood from several Graves' hyperthyroidism patients. After blood sampling, hyperthyroidism patients were treated with methimazole at a starting dose of 30 mg daily, and ophthalmopathy patients were treated with high-dose intravenous methylprednisolone. The paper reports TCR Vbeta CDR3 sequencing of over 130 peripheral blood samples: under 45 ophthalmopathy, approximately 74 hyperthyroidism and around 17 progressor patients. The study at large found these results: Most expanded thyroid clonotypes (frequency above 0.001) were also found in blood, which suggests that blood repertoires may mirror thyroid immune responses. A 13 V-J signature model separated ophthalmopathy from stable hyperthyroidism, with approximately 86% sensitivity and approximately 81% specificity in cross-validation and 80%/75% in testing. In validation, progression to ophthalmopathy was predicted by the model with nearly 71% sensitivity and nearly 75% specificity, a median of approximately 7.1 months before onset. No statistical method was used to set the sample size in advance, and investigators knew the group allocation.

Graves' hyperthyroidism was defined as stable when no progression to ophthalmopathy occurred over 18 months of follow-up. Hyperthyroidism patients were newly diagnosed, with disease duration under 2 months, and aged 18 to 65 years. Exclusion was applied to patients with uncontrolled infections, other autoimmune diseases, pregnancy or lactation. Diagnoses were established on the basis of clinical symptoms, serum thyroxine and TRAb, thyroid ultrasound, and orbital computed tomography. PBMCs were isolated from about 10 ml of fresh peripheral blood by Ficoll-Paque density gradient centrifugation. Trizol reagent was used to extract total RNA, and RNA quality was then checked on an Agilent 2100 Bioanalyzer. This clonotype has a count of ten or more. Its binding antigen is unknown. Base qualities are missing; no much larger clone stands one base away. Amplification of TCR beta CDR3 regions was carried out from RNA transcripts. A first-round RT-PCR of the TCR CDR3 used the HTBI primer set with the Qiagen OneStep RT-PCR kit. The libraries were constructed in a second round of multiplex PCR and then size-selected and purified. The libraries were sequenced on an Illumina HiSeq2000 using paired-end 100 bp reads. Turning to the authors' computational methods: SOAPnuke was used to process the raw data, with reads discarded if the reads contained adapters or uncalled bases, had a mean Phred below 15, or lacked an exact constant-primer or identifier match. High-quality paired reads were merged using COPE v1.2.5, and each unique nucleotide sequence was defined as a clonotype. Clonotypes were aligned to IMGT TRBV, TRBD and TRBJ reference segments using MiTCR v1.1. Only V-J combinations with frequency above 0.0001, covering 99% to 99.2% of repertoires, were analysed. The TCS score was defined as F50 (clonal expansion) divided by E x V (chaos), with BLOSUM62-based TCRdist calculated between CDR3 peptides within each V-J. Welch's t-statistics and random forest reduced 514 V-J features to 13, which were used in a naive Bayes classifier (R e1071). The similarity between thyroid and blood repertoires was quantified using the Morisita-Horn index. TCRdb ran its own pipeline on the public reads, namely fastp trimming at Q25 and MiXCR clone calling, and kept in-frame beta chains. Rows are combined by CDR3 protein, so each entry shows the most common genes and DNA. TCRdb assigned the V and J calls; the authors' analysis was not used. A total of about 760,000 distinct CDR3 sequences appear in this sample, approximately 36% of them only once. The ten largest clones capture around 30% of the sample.

The source is a woman aged 35 to 49 with Graves' hyperthyroidism. The sample taken for sequencing was blood.

The CDR3 protein: CASKTYPPEAFF. The DNA reads as follows: TGTGCCAGCAAAACTTACCCCCCTGAAGCTTTCTTT. The chain was built from TRBV7-9 and TRBJ1-1, with the D gene not clear enough to name. The CDR3, cysteine through phenylalanine, is 12 amino acids long. Only the CDR3 region is kept as DNA, spanning 36 bases read in frame from base 1. The germline V gene (reference sequence) yields SEHNR for CDR1 and FQNEAQ for CDR2. V is reduced by 7 bases and J by 6 bases, leaving a spacing of 12 bases between them.